This T cell receptor (beta chain) is drawn from a study of blood T cell repertoires in COVID-19. As for the study in general: Both acute and convalescent COVID-19 samples were obtained from the United States, Italy and Spain. Sources were T cells, B-cell-depleted T cells, or PBMCs; the material itself was cDNA or gDNA.

The trim removed 2 bases at V and 4 bases at J, leaving 5 bases unmatched. Germline V gives CDR1 MDHEN, CDR2 SYDVKM. There are 15 residues in the CDR3. As originally analysed: Nucleated cell number was recorded as an estimate derived from reference gene primer amplification. Profiled with immunoSEQ multiplex PCR; TCRdb holds only in-frame clones, not every one. That table is the source of V, J and clone size, and D and trimming were worked out from the DNA. The sample consists of about 100,000 clones, about 80% of them appearing once. V is TRBV28 and J is TRBJ1-2; 9 bases agree with TRBD1. The TCR comes from a woman aged 80 or over with active or convalescent COVID-19. Sample: peripheral blood. The CDR3 sequence is CASSLTTGGVYGYTF. The CDR3 DNA is TGTGCCAGCAGTTTAACGACAGGGGGGGTCTATGGCTACACCTTC.